A single sample is the source of the 12 T cell receptor beta chains below, sequenced in a study of shared T cell receptors in the human thymus. Data came from immunoSEQ multiplex PCR; TCRdb stores just in-frame clones and leaves some out. The profile shows just under 550,000 clones, about 80% of them singletons. These data were also filed under a second study, of human thymus T cells.

Sequenced: thymocytes. These TCRs come from a boy in the first two years of life with a congenital heart defect.

V is TRBV28 and J is TRBJ2-7; 7 bases are shared with TRBD2. This CDR3 contains 15 residues. The trim removed 7 bases at V and 6 bases at J, leaving 15 bases unmatched. The germline V gene encodes CDR1 MDHEN and CDR2 SYDVKM. The CDR3 region is CASTPAREGSAEQYF. The CDR3 bases are TGTGCCAGCACACCCGCCAGGGAGGGGAGTGCCGAGCAGTACTTC. Variable domain in full (rest from reference TRBV28 and TRBJ2-7): DVKVTQSSRYLVKRTGEKVFLECVQDMDHENMFWYRQDPGLGLRLIYFSYDVKMKEKGDIPEGYSVSREKKERFSLILESASTNQTSMYLCASTPAREGSAEQYFGPGTRLTVT.

The V gene is TRBV11-2, the J gene TRBJ2-7; weak D call: TRBD2 (6 bases). This CDR3 has 15 residues. The germline V gene has CDR1 SGHAT and CDR2 FQNNGV. V dropped 5 bases and J dropped 11 bases, with 25 bases sitting between them. The CDR3 DNA reads as TGTGCCAGCAGCCCCACGACGGGAACTACAAGGAGGGAGTACTTC. It yields the protein CASSPTTGTTRREYF.

V and J are TRBV10-2 and TRBJ2-7, with 10 bases that match TRBD2. Per the germline V gene, CDR1 is WSHSY and CDR2 is SAAADI. V lost 4 bases to trimming and J lost 4 bases; unmatched junction nucleotides: 10. CDR3 length: 16 amino acids. As DNA, the CDR3 is TGCGCCAGCAGTGTAACCCTAGCGGGAGAACAGTACGAGCAGTACTTC. Its translation: CASSVTLAGEQYEQYF.

DNA of the CDR3: TGTGCCACCAGCAGCCCAACACCCTCCTCCTACAATGAGCAGTTCTTC. This gives the protein CATSSPTPSSYNEQFF. The chain combines TRBV15 with TRBJ2-1; D call uncertain. The germline V and J ends were trimmed by 3 bases and 0 bases, with 12 bases remaining between them. Germline assignment: CDR1 LNHNV and CDR2 YYDKDF (reference sequence). This CDR3 is built from 16 residues.

The chain employs TRBV7-9 and TRBJ2-3, with TRBD1 as a possible D gene (6 bases). V lost 6 bases and J lost 7, with 29 bases in between. The CDR3 is 18 amino acids. The V gene's germline CDR1 is SEHNR and CDR2 FQNEAQ (reference sequence). As DNA, the CDR3 is TGTGCCAGCAGTCTTCGAATGGGGGACATGACCCACAAAAATACGCAGTATTTT. Amino acid sequence: CASSLRMGDMTHKNTQYF.

The chain is built from TRBV4-2 and TRBJ1-5, with 8 bases lining up with TRBD1. Trimming cost V 5 bases and J 2 bases; bases outside gene matches: 11. The CDR3 contains 17 residues. Germline V lookup: CDR1 LGHNA, CDR2 YNFKEQ. CDR3 DNA: TGTGCCAGCAGCTCCCATACACCGGGACAGGGCAATCAGCCCCAGCATTTT. This encodes CASSSHTPGQGNQPQHF.

The chain links TRBV7-2 to TRBJ2-7; perhaps TRBD1 as D (6 bases). The CDR3 spans 16 residues. V shed 4 bases and J shed 4 bases, with 20 bases lying between them. Germline V lookup: CDR1 SGHTA, CDR2 FQGNSA. The CDR3 protein is CASSSNRVAPVYEQYF. In DNA, the CDR3 is TGTGCCAGCAGCTCCAACAGGGTAGCCCCAGTTTACGAGCAGTACTTC.

The V gene is TRBV15, the J gene TRBJ1-2; 8 positions match TRBD1. The CDR3 consists of 19 residues. V shed 0 bases and J 0 bases; nucleotides not matched to a gene: 12. CDR1 and CDR2 from the germline V gene are LNHNV and YYDKDF (reference sequence). The CDR3 DNA reads as TGTGCCACCAGCAGAGATCCCCCTGCGGGACAGGCTTCTAACTATGGCTACACCTTC. Translation gives CATSRDPPAGQASNYGYTF.

This sequence joins TRBV5-1 and TRBJ2-1; a weak D match, TRBD2 (6 bases). The CDR3 has 14 amino acids. Deletions cut 0 bases from V and 13 bases from J, with 17 bases between. CDR1 is SGHRS, CDR2 YFSETQ, per germline. The CDR3 bases are TGCGCCAGCAGCTTGGTTGGCACGGGACTGCCTCAGTTCTTC. Translated, it gives CASSLVGTGLPQFF.

This chain uses TRBV23-1 with TRBJ2-3; D possibly corresponds to TRBD1 (6 bases). TRBV23-1 is an open reading frame, and its role is uncertain. CDR3 length: 15 residues. V lost 2 bases, J lost 7 bases, and 16 bases lay in between. The chain's CDR3 is CASSQLQGRTYTQYF. Here the CDR3 DNA reads TGCGCCAGCAGTCAACTACAGGGTAGGACTTATACGCAGTATTTT.

This clone was counted between two and nine times. V usage is TRBV19 and J usage is TRBJ1-4, with unresolved D. This CDR3 region has 14 residues. V was shortened by 4 bases and J by 8 bases, with 14 bases between the two germline ends. CDR1 is LNHDA, CDR2 SQIVND, per germline (reference sequence). Written as DNA, the CDR3 is TGTGCCAGTAGTACTCCGGGTGAAGAAGAAAAACTGTTTTTT. It yields the protein CASSTPGEEEKLFF.

This chain connects TRBV7-9 to TRBJ2-7; 7 bases line up with TRBD1. The CDR3 loop spans 15 amino acids. V lost 4 bases to trimming and J lost 2 bases; unmatched junction nucleotides: 8. Germline lookup yields CDR1 SEHNR and CDR2 FQNEAQ (reference sequence). Here the CDR3 DNA reads TGTGCCAGCAGCTGGAAGACGGACAGGCCCTACGAGCAGTACTTC. It translates to CASSWKTDRPYEQYF.